A single sample is the source of the 31 T cell receptor beta chains below, sequenced in a study of T cell repertoires in cytomegalovirus infection. Using its own MiXCR run on the reads, TCRdb lists one record per CDR3 protein. The table records about 230,000 distinct CDR3 sequences, 6.5% of them present only once. Sequencing was carried out using PBMCs. These receptors all come from a human donor in good health (CMV status not recorded). Some clones in this sample may be carry-over from other donors' samples.

This clonotype occurred a few times. CDR3 protein: CASSLVTLGGGRGDTGELFF. CDR3 sequence (DNA): TGTGCCAGCAGCTTAGTGACTTTGGGCGGGGGGCGGGGGGACACCGGGGAGCTGTTTTTT. This chain uses TRBV7-2 with TRBJ2-2; 8 bases align to TRBD2. V lost 1 base to trimming and J lost 3 bases; unmatched junction nucleotides: 16. CDR1 is SGHTA and CDR2 is FQGNSA in the germline V gene. This CDR3 comprises 20 residues.

In this sample, this clonotype turned up a few times. This rearrangement joins TRBV4-3 to TRBJ1-6; maybe TRBD1 (6 bases). The CDR3 spans 19 residues. The germline gives CDR1 LGHNA, CDR2 YSLEER. Trimming pared 1 base from V and 0 bases from J, leaving 16 bases between. The CDR3 bases are TGCGCCAGCAGCCAAGGAGCACAGGGACTCGGCTCCTATAATTCACCCCTCCACTTT. It codes for CASSQGAQGLGSYNSPLHF.

This clonotype was found many times. V is TRBV6-2 or TRBV6-3 and J is TRBJ2-2, with D uncertain. Germline CDR1 is MNHEY and CDR2 is SVGEGT. The CDR3 sequence is 12 residues long. Trimming removed 2 bases from V and 6 bases from J, with 4 bases in between. CDR3 nucleotides: TGTGCCAGCAGTTACGGGGCCGGGGAGCTGTTTTTT. The encoded protein is CASSYGAGELFF.

Ten or more counts support this clonotype. The V gene is TRBV6-2 or TRBV6-3, the J gene TRBJ2-7; D may be TRBD2 (6 bases). This CDR3 has 15 amino acids. Germline CDR1 and CDR2: MNHEY and SVGEGT. V lost 6 bases and J lost 6, with 21 bases in between. The CDR3 is CASSFTGTVVGEQYF. CDR3 nucleotides: TGTGCCAGCAGCTTCACCGGGACTGTTGTGGGCGAGCAGTACTTC.

This clonotype was seen repeatedly, ten times or more. The rearrangement joins TRBV6-2 or TRBV6-3 to TRBJ1-5; a weak D match, TRBD1 (5 bases). The CDR3 spans 16 residues. Germline lookup yields CDR1 MNHEY and CDR2 SVGEGT. V was clipped by 6 bases and J by 3 bases, with 18 bases between them. CDR3 sequence: CASRKGAQGDNQPQHF. CDR3 in DNA: TGTGCCAGCAGAAAAGGGGCCCAGGGTGACAATCAGCCCCAGCATTTT.

This clonotype has a count of ten or more. This chain joins TRBV7-8 and TRBJ1-6; maybe TRBD1 (5 bases). Germline CDR1 SGHVS, CDR2 FQNEAQ. Trimming left V 1 base short and J 1 base short, with 8 bases between. The CDR3 has 16 residues. CDR3 in DNA: TGTGCCAGCAGCTTAGGAGAGGGGTCCTATAATTCACCCCTCCACTTT. It translates to CASSLGEGSYNSPLHF.

The chain combines TRBV5-1 with TRBJ2-7; weak D call: TRBD1 (6 bases). In germline, CDR1 is SGHRS, CDR2 YFSETQ. Trimming stripped 3 bases from V and 13 bases from J, with 17 bases between. The CDR3 covers 12 residues. The CDR3, as DNA: TGCGCCAGCAGCTGGGATGGAAGACAGGCCTACTTC. It encodes CASSWDGRQAYF.

There are many counts of this clonotype. J is TRBJ2-1 and V is TRBV7-2; D is undetermined. CDR1 SGHTA and CDR2 FQGNSA come from the germline V gene. This CDR3 spans 11 amino acids. Between the trimmed V and J ends, which lost 2 bases and 6 bases, there was a span of 2 bases. This CDR3 is CASSLLNEQFF. The CDR3 DNA reads TGTGCCAGCAGCTTACTCAATGAGCAGTTCTTC. Combining the CDR3 with reference TRBV7-2 and TRBJ2-1 gives the whole variable domain GAGVSQSPSNKVTEKGKDVELRCDPISGHTALYWYRQSLGQGLEFLIYFQGNSAPDKSGLPSDRFSAERTGGSVSTLTIQRTQQEDSAVYLCASSLLNEQFFGPGTRLTVL.

This clonotype was detected many times. The chain carries TRBV2 and TRBJ2-7; perhaps TRBD1 as D (5 bases). Germline values: CDR1 SNHLY, CDR2 FYNNEI. The CDR3 is 12 residues long. V shed 5 bases and J shed 4 bases, with 9 bases lying between them. The CDR3 is CASSNTGYEQYF. CDR3 DNA sequence: TGTGCCAGCAGTAACACAGGTTACGAGCAGTACTTC.

There are many counts of this clonotype. The chain combines TRBV11-2 with TRBJ2-1, with D maybe TRBD1 (6 bases). In germline, CDR1 is SGHAT, CDR2 FQNNGV. V lost 5 bases and J lost 2, with 16 bases in between. This CDR3 is 16 amino acids long. The chain's CDR3 is CASSDGTYSTYNEQFF. The CDR3, as DNA: TGTGCCAGCAGCGATGGGACATATTCCACCTACAATGAGCAGTTCTTC.

This clonotype appeared a few times. The chain uses TRBV9 and TRBJ2-2; a weak D match, TRBD1 (5 bases). CDR1 and CDR2 from the germline V gene are SGDLS and YYNGEE. V gave up 0 bases and J gave up 3 bases, with 12 bases separating them. This CDR3 is built from 16 residues. CDR3 region: CASSVVKTGDTGELFF. The CDR3 DNA reads TGTGCCAGCAGCGTAGTAAAAACAGGAGACACCGGGGAGCTGTTTTTT.

This clonotype was seen many times. The V gene is TRBV28, the J gene TRBJ1-1; D is uncertain. The V end was cut by 6 bases, the J end by 10 bases, with 12 bases between. There are 11 residues in the CDR3. Per the germline V gene, CDR1 is MDHEN and CDR2 is SYDVKM. CDR3 residues: CASSNRVRAFF. DNA for the CDR3: TGTGCCAGCAGCAATAGGGTTAGAGCTTTCTTT. The full variable domain, rest sourced from reference TRBV28 and TRBJ1-1, is DVKVTQSSRYLVKRTGEKVFLECVQDMDHENMFWYRQDPGLGLRLIYFSYDVKMKEKGDIPEGYSVSREKKERFSLILESASTNQTSMYLCASSNRVRAFFGQGTRLTVV.

The table lists this clonotype with many counts. Mismatch with germline at one junction end may stem from a read error. The chain employs TRBV18 and TRBJ1-4, with D possibly matching TRBD1 (5 bases). Germline-derived CDR1 and CDR2 are KGHSH and LQKENI. This CDR3 spans 14 amino acids. The chain's CDR3 is CASSPNPPGGTEIF. CDR3 nucleotide sequence: TGTGCCAGCTCACCCAATCCCCCGGGGGGAACAGAGATTTTT.

This clonotype appeared many times. The rearrangement joins TRBV6-5 to TRBJ1-1; 11 nucleotides agree with TRBD1. This CDR3 is built from 19 residues. The trim removed 1 base at V and 5 bases at J, leaving 15 bases unmatched. Germline values: CDR1 MNHEY, CDR2 SVGAGI. CDR3: CASSYWTGGQSPSGTEAFF. CDR3 DNA: TGTGCCAGCAGTTACTGGACAGGGGGCCAATCGCCGAGTGGGACTGAAGCTTTCTTT.

The chain uses TRBV6-6 and TRBJ1-5, with 8 bases fitting TRBD1. The germline CDR1 and CDR2 sequences are MNHNY and SVGAGI (reference sequence). The CDR3 has 15 residues. After removal of 5 bases from V and 2 bases from J, the junction contained 5 bases not matched to a gene. CDR3 bases: TGTGCCAGCAGTCCCCCGGACAGGGGCAATCAGCCCCAGCATTTT. Translated: CASSPPDRGNQPQHF.

This clonotype was counted many times. The chain couples TRBV5-8 to TRBJ2-2, with 11 bases fitting TRBD1. With V trimmed by 4 bases and J by 3 bases, 2 bases remained unmatched. The CDR3 is 15 amino acids. Germline V gene lookup returns CDR1 SGHTS and CDR2 YDEGEE. The CDR3 protein is CASSPDRGHTGELFF. CDR3 nucleotide sequence: TGTGCCAGCAGCCCGGACAGGGGGCACACCGGGGAGCTGTTTTTT.

This clonotype has ten or more counts. The genes are TRBV7-3 and TRBJ1-1; D remains ambiguous. The CDR3 is made up of 15 amino acids. Per the germline V gene, CDR1 is SGHTA and CDR2 is FQGTGA. The V end was cut by 2 bases, the J end by 2 bases, with 12 bases between. For the CDR3, the DNA is TGTGCCAGCAGCTTAGGGTCAATTACTAACACTGAAGCTTTCTTT. Amino acid sequence: CASSLGSITNTEAFF.

This clonotype occurred many times. The gene calls are TRBV7-6 and TRBJ2-2, with TRBD2 as a possible D gene (6 bases). Germline V lookup: CDR1 SGHVS, CDR2 FNYEAQ. The ends were cut back, 1 base at V and 3 bases at J, with 12 bases in the middle. CDR3 length: 16 residues. The CDR3: CASSLEAGGDTGELFF. The CDR3 DNA is TGTGCCAGCAGCTTAGAGGCAGGCGGGGACACCGGGGAGCTGTTTTTT.

The table lists this clonotype with many counts. The chain uses TRBV4-1 and TRBJ1-2; the D is unclear. V was pared by 0 bases and J by 3 bases, with 14 bases between. The germline V gene encodes CDR1 MGHRA and CDR2 YSYEKL. The CDR3 totals 16 residues. CDR3 sequence (DNA): TGCGCCAGCAGCCAAGAGGATTCCAGATTTCACTATGGCTACACCTTC. It encodes CASSQEDSRFHYGYTF.

This clonotype was seen ten or more times. The V call is TRBV6-2 or TRBV6-3, the J call TRBJ1-1; TRBD1 might be the D (6 bases). The CDR3 extends over 15 amino acids. Trimming took off 6 bases at V and 2 bases at J, with 16 bases between the two ends. In germline, CDR1 is MNHEY, CDR2 SVGEGT. The CDR3 nucleotides are TGTGCCAGCAGATGGGGGGGACAACTAAACACTGAAGCTTTCTTT. This translates into CASRWGGQLNTEAFF.

This clonotype was recorded many times. The V and J genes are TRBV3-1 and TRBJ1-5, with D uncertain. Germline CDR1 reads LGHDT; CDR2 reads YNNKEL (reference sequence). The CDR3 runs 11 residues. Trimming took off 1 base at V and 12 bases at J, with 7 bases between the two ends. The CDR3 region has the DNA TGTGCCAGCAGCCAAGGTGGGAACCAGCATTTT. This encodes CASSQGGNQHF. Full variable domain (missing parts from reference TRBV3-1 and TRBJ1-5): DTAVSQTPKYLVTQMGNDKSIKCEQNLGHDTMYWYKQDSKKFLKIMFSYNNKELIINETVPNRFSPKSPDKAHLNLHINSLELGDSAVYFCASSQGGNQHFGDGTRLSIL.

This chain uses TRBV18 with TRBJ1-5; D uncertain. With 3 bases removed from V and 7 bases from J, the gap between germline ends came to 13 bases. CDR1 is KGHSH and CDR2 is LQKENI in the germline V gene. This CDR3 is 14 amino acids long. CDR3: CASSPQEGPQPQHF. The CDR3, as DNA: TGTGCCAGCTCACCCCAGGAGGGCCCACAGCCCCAGCATTTT.

This clonotype was picked up many times. The chain links TRBV6-2 or TRBV6-3 to TRBJ2-1, with 7 bases lining up with TRBD2. V dropped 6 bases and J dropped 0; count of bases not matched to a gene: 5. CDR3 length: 15 amino acids. Germline values: CDR1 MNHEY, CDR2 SVGEGT. The DNA of the CDR3 is TGTGCCAGCAGCCGGGGGGAGAGCTCCTACAATGAGCAGTTCTTC. As protein: CASSRGESSYNEQFF.

This clonotype was seen repeatedly, ten times or more. The rearrangement uses TRBV20-1 and TRBJ1-3; TRBD1 matches 7 bases. The trim removed 2 bases at V and 4 bases at J, leaving 8 bases unmatched. The length of the CDR3 is 15 residues. Germline V CDR1 and CDR2: DFQATT, SNEGSKA (reference sequence). CDR3 in DNA: TGCAGTGCTAGAAGCATTACAGGGGAAGGAAACACCATATATTTT. Its protein product is CSARSITGEGNTIYF.

This clonotype has at least ten counts. The CDR3 DNA reads TGTGCCAGCAGCTTTGCCCTAGCGGGGGGGATCAATGAGCAGTTCTTC. This codes for CASSFALAGGINEQFF. The chain carries TRBV7-8 and TRBJ2-1; 12 bases agree with TRBD2. The CDR3 contains 16 residues. Trimming at V came to 3 bases and at J to 6 bases, leaving 6 bases not matched to a gene. Germline CDR1 reads SGHVS; CDR2 reads FQNEAQ.

At least ten counts were recorded for this clonotype. J is TRBJ2-3 and V is TRBV6-4; no clear D. The CDR3 loop spans 12 amino acids. The V gene lost 0 bases and the J gene lost 3 bases, with 1 base spanning the gap. Germline V gene lookup returns CDR1 MRHNA and CDR2 SNTAGT. The CDR3: CASSDSTDTQYF. The CDR3 DNA reads as TGTGCCAGCAGTGACTCAACAGATACGCAGTATTTT.

This clonotype was counted between two and nine times. The rearrangement uses TRBV20-1 and TRBJ2-3; D is undetermined. V lost 2 bases and J lost 2, with 2 bases in between. Germline CDR1 is DFQATT and CDR2 is SNEGSKA (reference sequence). The CDR3 contains 11 residues. Here the CDR3 reads CSARTTDTQYF. The DNA for the CDR3 is TGCAGTGCTAGAACCACAGATACGCAGTATTTT.

The table lists this clonotype with many counts. The genes are TRBV28 and TRBJ2-7, with D perhaps matching TRBD2 (6 bases). The CDR3 loop spans 14 amino acids. Deletions cut 10 bases from V and 4 bases from J, with 20 bases between. Per the germline V gene, CDR1 is MDHEN and CDR2 is SYDVKM. The CDR3 is CATPDGDFRYEQYF. CDR3 nucleotide sequence: TGTGCCACCCCGGACGGGGACTTTCGTTACGAGCAGTACTTC.

This clonotype occurred a few times. V and J are TRBV20-1 and TRBJ2-5, with 7 nucleotides matching TRBD1. CDR1 and CDR2 (germline): DFQATT, SNEGSKA (reference sequence). V trimming: 6 bases; J trimming: 5 bases; junction bases outside the gene matches: 3. The CDR3 is 11 amino acids. CDR3 coding DNA: TGCAGTGCAGGGACAGCGGAGACCCAGTACTTC. This gives the protein CSAGTAETQYF.

This clonotype was recorded many times. The chain carries TRBV7-9 and TRBJ2-1; 10 nucleotides match TRBD2. The CDR3 length is 11 residues. With V trimmed by 5 bases and J by 12 bases, 1 base remained unmatched. Germline lookup yields CDR1 SEHNR and CDR2 FQNEAQ (reference sequence). The CDR3 here is CASSQRGGQFF. The DNA for the CDR3 is TGTGCCAGCAGCCAGCGGGGGGGGCAGTTCTTC.

V gene TRBV20-1 combines with J gene TRBJ2-1, with TRBD1 identical over 8 bases. The length of the CDR3 is 14 residues. The germline gives CDR1 DFQATT, CDR2 SNEGSKA (reference sequence). Germline trimming cut 6 bases from V and 7 bases from J; bases unmatched to any gene: 11. CDR3 nucleotide sequence: TGCAGTGCGCTCAGGGGGCCCTCGGGAAATGAGCAGTTCTTC. It is translated as CSALRGPSGNEQFF.